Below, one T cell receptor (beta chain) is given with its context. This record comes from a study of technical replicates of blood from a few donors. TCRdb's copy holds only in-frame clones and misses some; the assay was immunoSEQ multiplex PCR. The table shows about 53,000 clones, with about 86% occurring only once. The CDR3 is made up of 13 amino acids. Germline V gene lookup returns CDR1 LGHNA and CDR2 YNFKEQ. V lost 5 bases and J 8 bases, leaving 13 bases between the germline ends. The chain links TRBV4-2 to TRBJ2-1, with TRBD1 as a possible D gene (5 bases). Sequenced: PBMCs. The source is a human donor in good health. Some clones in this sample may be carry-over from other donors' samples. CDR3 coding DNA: TGTGCCAGCAGCAAGGCTGGGGCCGATGAGCAGTTCTTC. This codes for CASSKAGADEQFF.